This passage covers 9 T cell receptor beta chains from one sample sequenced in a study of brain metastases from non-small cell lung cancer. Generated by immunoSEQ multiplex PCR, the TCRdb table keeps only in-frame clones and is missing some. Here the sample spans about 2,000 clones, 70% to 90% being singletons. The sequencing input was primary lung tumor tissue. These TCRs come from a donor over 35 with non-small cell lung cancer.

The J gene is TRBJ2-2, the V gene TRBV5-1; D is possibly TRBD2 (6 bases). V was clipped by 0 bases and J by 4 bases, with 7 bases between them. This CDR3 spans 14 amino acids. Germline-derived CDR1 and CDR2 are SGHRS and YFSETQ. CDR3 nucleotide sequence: TGCGCCAGCAGCTTGGCCGGGGGCACCGGGGAGCTGTTTTTT. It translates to CASSLAGGTGELFF.

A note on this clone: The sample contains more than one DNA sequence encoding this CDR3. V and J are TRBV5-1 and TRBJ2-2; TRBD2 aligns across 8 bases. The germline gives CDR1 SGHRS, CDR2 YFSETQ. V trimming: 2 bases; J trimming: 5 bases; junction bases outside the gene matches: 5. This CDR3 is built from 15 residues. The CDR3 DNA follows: TGCGCCAGCAGCTTAGAAGCGGGAGAAACCGGGGAGCTGTTTTTT. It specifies CASSLEAGETGELFF.

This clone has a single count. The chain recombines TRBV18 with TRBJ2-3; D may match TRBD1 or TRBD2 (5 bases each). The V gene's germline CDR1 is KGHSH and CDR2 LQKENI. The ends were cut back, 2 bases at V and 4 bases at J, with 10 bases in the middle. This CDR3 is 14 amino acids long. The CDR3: CASSPSGTSDTQYF. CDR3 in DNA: TGTGCCAGCTCACCATCCGGGACGTCAGATACGCAGTATTTT. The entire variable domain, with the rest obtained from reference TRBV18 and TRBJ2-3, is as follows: NAGVMQNPRHLVRRRGQEARLRCSPMKGHSHVYWYRQLPEEGLKFMVYLQKENIIDESGMPKERFSAEFPKEGPSILRIQQVVRGDSAAYFCASSPSGTSDTQYFGPGTRLTVL.

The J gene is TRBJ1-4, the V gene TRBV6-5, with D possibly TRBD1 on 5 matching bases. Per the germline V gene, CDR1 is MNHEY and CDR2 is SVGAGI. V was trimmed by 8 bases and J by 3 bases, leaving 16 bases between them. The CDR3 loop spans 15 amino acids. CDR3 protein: CASLLGGLSNEKLFF. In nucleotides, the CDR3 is TGTGCCAGCCTCCTGGGGGGGTTATCTAATGAAAAACTGTTTTTT.

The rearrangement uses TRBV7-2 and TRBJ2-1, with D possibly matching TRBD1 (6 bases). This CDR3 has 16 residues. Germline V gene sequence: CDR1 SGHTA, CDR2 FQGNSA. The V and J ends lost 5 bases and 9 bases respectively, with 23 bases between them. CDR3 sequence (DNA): TGTGCCAGCAGCGGAAGAGGAGCGGCAGGGGCGAGTGAGCAGTTCTTC. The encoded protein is CASSGRGAAGASEQFF.

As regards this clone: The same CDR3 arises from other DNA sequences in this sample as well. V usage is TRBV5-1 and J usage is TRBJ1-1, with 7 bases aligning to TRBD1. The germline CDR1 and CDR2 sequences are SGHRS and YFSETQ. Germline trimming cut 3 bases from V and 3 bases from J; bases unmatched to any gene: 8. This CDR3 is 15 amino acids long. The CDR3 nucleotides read TGCGCCAGCAGCTACAGACAGGGAGCAGACACTGAAGCTTTCTTT. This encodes CASSYRQGADTEAFF.

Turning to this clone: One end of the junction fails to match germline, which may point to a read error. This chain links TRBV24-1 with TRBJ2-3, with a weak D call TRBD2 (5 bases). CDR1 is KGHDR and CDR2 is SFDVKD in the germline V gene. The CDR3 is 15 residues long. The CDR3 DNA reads TGTGTCACCAGTGATTCCGAGGGTTTCACAGATACGCAGTATTTT. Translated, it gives CVTSDSEGFTDTQYF.

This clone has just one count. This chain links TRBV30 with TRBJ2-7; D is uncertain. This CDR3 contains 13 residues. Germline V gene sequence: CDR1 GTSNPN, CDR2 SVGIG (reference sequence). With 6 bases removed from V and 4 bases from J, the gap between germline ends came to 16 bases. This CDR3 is CACVDRLTYEQYF. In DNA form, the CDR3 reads TGTGCCTGTGTTGACCGCCTTACTTACGAGCAGTACTTC.

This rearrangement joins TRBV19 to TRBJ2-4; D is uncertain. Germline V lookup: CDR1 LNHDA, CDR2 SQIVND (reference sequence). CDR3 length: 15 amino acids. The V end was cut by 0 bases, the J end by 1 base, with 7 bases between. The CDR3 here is CASSIDQDAKNIQYF. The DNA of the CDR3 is TGTGCCAGTAGTATAGATCAGGATGCCAAAAACATTCAGTACTTC. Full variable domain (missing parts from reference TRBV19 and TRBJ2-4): DGGITQSPKYLFRKEGQNVTLSCEQNLNHDAMYWYRQDPGQGLRLIYYSQIVNDFQKGDIAEGYSVSREKKESFPLTVTSAQKNPTAFYLCASSIDQDAKNIQYFGAGTRLSVL.